This T cell receptor beta chain was identified during a study of blood T cells in healthy people across ages. Through a sample-barcoded 5' primer and a J-beta primer mix, a second PCR was run for about 6 to 11 cycles. TCRdb redid the calling of the 5' RACE reads with MiXCR, one entry per CDR3 protein. The sample contains about 1.6 million distinct CDR3 sequences, around 36% of which appear only once. V was clipped by 4 bases and J by 8 bases; unmatched bases: 5. This CDR3 contains 15 residues. CDR1 MNHNS and CDR2 SASEGT come from the germline V gene. This TCR was recovered from a woman in her twenties or thirties in good health. The chain links TRBV6-1 to TRBJ2-1; 13 bases map to TRBD2. The specimen was blood. CDR3 in amino acids: CASSAGTSGIYEQFF. The CDR3 DNA sequence: TGTGCCAGCAGTGCCGGGACTAGCGGGATCTATGAGCAGTTCTTC.